This TCR beta chain was sequenced during a study of cytomegalovirus exposure and HLA in healthy donors (dated by TCRdb to the late 2010s). Context from the whole study: In an earlier analysis of 450 to 750 of the donors, approximately 300 Gb of sequence data and approximately 120 million unique TCR beta sequences from about 179 million T cells were reported. Roughly 300 gigabases of sequencing data and around 80 million unique TCR sequences made up an early release that covered around 640 HLA-typed donors. Of the roughly 410 genotyped donors, 65% to 90% were placed in the genetic ancestry cluster associated with self-reported Caucasian donors. The study aimed to test whether signatures of past pathogen exposure could be identified by cataloging public T cell receptors. Using immunosequencing, the study profiled T cell repertoires from roughly 650 subjects and related those repertoires to cytomegalovirus serostatus. Along with the roughly 670-subject first cohort, a separate validation cohort of over a hundred different subjects was used. The study combined high-throughput TCR immunosequencing, statistical association of individual TCRs with disease status, and machine learning to predict cytomegalovirus infection status. A later analysis re-examined previously published TCR beta repertoires from more than 650 donors and added high-resolution HLA genotyping to investigate patterns of TCR occurrence. In the later analysis, no new phenotypic data were used to find candidate immune exposures; instead, reliance was placed on TCR beta sequences and their occurrence across donors. To decide whether each TCR beta V gene segment behaved as functional or pseudogenic, an earlier analysis of nearly 600 of the donors relied on high-throughput TCR beta sequencing. Donor age, sex, ethnicity and CMV serostatus were compiled alongside the repertoire data. Genome-wide SNP genotypes for about 55% of the roughly 670 donors were used in a later genetic analysis, which treated that subset as a discovery cohort. All discovery cohort repertoires had been generated using a single sequencing platform. HLA typing covered class I and class II loci at four-digit resolution. Typing coverage differed by locus: A, B, C, DRB1 and DQB1 were typed in roughly 620-640 donors, DQA1 in about 500, DPA1 in some 570, and DPB1 in 450 to 490. Because of strong linkage in the cohort, roughly five DR-DQ haplotypes were treated as single units for association and clustering. Among approximately 370 genotyped donors of the cohort, an average of roughly 230,000 unique TCR beta nucleotide sequences was sequenced per donor, of which about 18% were non-productive.

This clone was observed once. The antigen it binds to is not known. Base qualities were left out, and no much larger clone turns up one base away. The study at large found these results: The earlier analysis of a few hundred of the donors excluded roughly 17 rarely observed V segments, including chromosome 9 orphons, because counts were too low. A further reported finding was that TCR beta sequences accurately predicted the HLA-A and HLA-B alleles for most subjects in the first cohort. An earlier analysis of several hundred of the donors showed that most TCR beta V segments appeared in productive rearrangements either about 87% or about 30% of the time, which broadly matched IMGT annotations. In a later analysis, the rate of TCR association differed among HLA loci, with DRB1 alleles having the most associated TCRs and HLA-C alleles having the fewest. A later genetic analysis associated a missense DCLRE1C variant with V-gene and J-gene trimming of TCR beta chains, and an independent cohort replicated the association. Linkage disequilibrium might explain the correlated functional status among segregating V segments, but an unknown experimental factor could not be ruled out. A group of highly shared sequence variants was considered likely to be a technical artifact of the sequencing pipeline. Some IMGT-functional V segments, including TRBV6-2 and TRBV6-3, could not be told apart with the 87-base-pair reads, so those segments were excluded. According to the authors, the approach could potentially be generalized to other disease states and immunological phenotypes. In a later analysis, HLA-associated TCR beta chains showed more clonal expansion and lower generation probabilities than non-associated chains that were equally common. According to a later analysis, parvovirus B19, influenza, CMV and Epstein-Barr virus appeared linked to several top co-occurrence clusters. Assigning TCR associations to individual alleles was difficult when HLA alleles, especially DR and DQ, strongly co-occurred. Across donors, most TCR sequences were observed very rarely, whereas some public TCRs were present in many individuals. In vitro tests confirmed that a few of the cytomegalovirus-associated TCR beta chains recognize cytomegalovirus antigens. In both the original and validation cohorts, the classifier was reported to diagnose cytomegalovirus status with high specificity and sensitivity. Most CMV-associated TCR beta chains appeared to be HLA-restricted in a later analysis, and the HLA associations seemed to be driven largely by CMV exposure. The study gave a list of about 160 TCR beta chains associated with cytomegalovirus. Sequencing depth was assumed to be roughly uniform across donors in the presence/absence analyses, though that assumption may not hold. Specific HLA alleles were associated with 15,000 to 20,000 TCR beta sequences at a false discovery rate of 0.05 in a later analysis. CMV serostatus was the only immune exposure information available for the cohort. Because HLA typing was unavailable for some donors at each locus, only the typed subset was used in association tests. In a later genetic analysis, fewer N-insertions in productive TCRs were reported among donors in an Asian-associated ancestry cluster than the roughly 700-donor mean. This cohort had only TCR beta chains sequenced, and the lack of alpha or paired-chain data limited which features could be detected.

The cohort comprised some 730 healthy bone marrow donors. Cohort members were all nominally healthy when sampled, although unrecorded immune exposures were likely present. The donor tested CMV seropositive and was one of the 289 seropositive cohort members. A peripheral blood sample was collected from each donor, and TCR beta sequencing was performed on peripheral blood mononuclear cells. The Qiagen DNeasy Blood Extraction Kit was used to extract genomic DNA from the blood cell samples. The library came from the immunoSEQ multiplex PCR assay. For the multiplex PCR, a mixture combining 60 forward primers for TCR Vbeta segments and 13 reverse primers for TCR Jbeta segments was used. The CDR3 region of rearranged TCR beta genes was amplified from genomic DNA with a multiplex PCR assay. Amplified TCR beta libraries were sequenced as 87-base-pair reads on the Illumina HiSeq System. The source study handled its data this way. A later analysis tallied 75 million to 85 million unique TCR beta chains across the 666 repertoires, and around 12 million of those chains were shared by two or more donors. Raw reads were error-corrected and collapsed into unique sequences by a nearest-neighbor algorithm in which closely related sequences were merged to remove PCR and sequencing errors. CDR3 sequences were aligned to IMGT reference sequences to assign V, D and J gene segments. For a sequence to be retained, a match of at least six nucleotides to both a V gene segment and a J gene segment was required. Rearrangements were classified as productive when the CDR3 lacked stop codons and remained in frame with V and J, and all other rearrangements were classified as non-productive. Following IMGT convention, CDR3 was defined as the stretch from the second conserved V-encoded cysteine up to the conserved J-encoded phenylalanine. In an earlier analysis of roughly 580 of the donors, sequences lacking an unambiguous match to a single V gene segment were excluded. In an earlier analysis of about 590 of the donors, a V segment was called functional when productive rearrangements were above 56.7%, and segregating when the standard deviation between donors exceeded 5%. A statistical classification framework was built to diagnose cytomegalovirus status from the catalog of TCR beta chain sequences. A later analysis assigned V and J genes by comparing TCR nucleotide sequences with IMGT/GENE-DB human TR gene sequences. A later analysis assigned CDR3 sequences and most-parsimonious VDJ recombination scenarios with the TCRdist pipeline. In a later analysis, each TCR beta chain was defined by its CDR3 amino acid sequence together with its V-gene family, and reads without a unique V-gene family were excluded. As a way to deal with suspected cross-contamination and a sequencing artifact, a later analysis dropped approximately 590 nucleotide sequences that were highly shared and had low generation probability. A later analysis calculated a clonal expansion index for each public chain from normalized within-repertoire ranks of inferred template counts. In a later analysis, generation probabilities were computed using a VDJ recombination model fitted to out-of-frame rearrangements, and the results were checked against IGoR. A later analysis scored TCR-TCR, TCR-HLA and TCR-CMV co-occurrence with hypergeometric tests, applying a repertoire-size bias correction to TCR pairs. A later analysis estimated false discovery rates by permuting HLA or CMV assignments 20 times. In a later analysis, co-occurring TCRs were grouped using DBSCAN, with TCRdist sequence similarity added in when clustering inside HLA-allele-positive subsets. Repertoires with fewer than 30,000 or more than 120,000 public chains, plus five repertoires with anomalous nucleotide sharing, were excluded from co-occurrence clustering. TCRdb retrieved this table from immuneACCESS and kept in-frame rearrangements only. Not all clones are present; in checked studies, unresolved V genes account for under half, and no reason is known for the remainder. The DNA gave D and trimming, while V, J and clone size come from that table. Counted in this sample were 150,000 to 200,000 clones; approximately 79% of them appeared once. The ten top clones hold approximately 7.1% of the sample.

Looking up the germline V gene (reference sequence) yields CDR1 MNHEY and CDR2 SMNVEV. From its cysteine to its phenylalanine, the CDR3 spans 16 amino acids. Only CDR3 DNA remains: 48 bases, in frame from the first base. V lost 3 bases and J lost 3 bases; the stretch between them is 17 bases long. The chain is made from TRBV27 and TRBJ1-1; the D region possibly corresponds to TRBD1 (6 bases align). What was sequenced was PBMCs. The receptor was derived from a man aged 35 to 55 in good health and CMV-seropositive. The sequence in DNA is TGTGCCAGCAGTTTTCTAACGGCCTCAGGGGACACTGAAGCTTTCTTT. It is translated as CASSFLTASGDTEAFF.